This T cell receptor beta chain was retrieved from a study of control samples from healthy donors and cancer patients (dated by TCRdb to 2019 to 2021). Note on this clone: It has no known antigen specificity. Within one base of it there is no much larger clone, and no base qualities were kept.

V lost 3 bases and J lost 0 bases; the stretch between them is 13 bases long. The CDR3 starts with the cysteine, ends with the phenylalanine, and has 16 residues. Of all the DNA, just the CDR3 is kept, 48 bases in frame from base 1. The germline V gene sets CDR1 to KGHSH and CDR2 to LQKENI. To prepare the library, the immunoSEQ multiplex PCR assay was applied. TCRdb provides this immuneACCESS table in a form limited to in-frame rearrangements. Some clones are lacking; in checked studies, under half of them reflect an unresolved V gene, and why the rest are absent is not known. The sample includes some 15,000 clones, with around 86% observed a single time. The ten largest clones take up more than 9% of the sample.

The sequence was collected from a woman between 70 and 85 years old with colorectal cancer. The rearrangement combines TRBV18 with TRBJ2-3, with a tentative D gene TRBD2 over 6 matching bases. Sample: PBMCs. CDR3 reads: CASSPTLASSTDTQYF. The nucleotide sequence is TGTGCCAGCTCACCCACCCTAGCGTCTAGCACAGATACGCAGTATTTT.